A selection of T cell receptor beta chains follows, all from one sample in a study of OX40 agonist ivuxolimab in advanced cancers. Method: immunoSEQ multiplex PCR; TCRdb's copy keeps in-frame clones and lacks some. The sample gives about 62,000 clones, around 92% of which show up once; around 15% is in the top ten. Sequenced material: CD4+ or CD8+ T cells sorted from blood, taken in a trial of the OX40 agonist ivuxolimab. The receptors were gathered from an adult with an advanced solid tumor such as melanoma, head and neck, liver or kidney cancer. Each CDR3 is given with its conserved first and last residue. The D gene is left open where the match is weak. Clone size is shown for a subset of rows, as once, few, many or a class of expanded clone.

V gene	D gene	clone size	J gene	CDR3 DNA	CDR3 protein
TRBV5-6	NA	NA	TRBJ2-1	TGTGCCAGCAGCGGAGGAGGGAATGAGCAGTTCTTC	CASSGGGNEQFF
TRBV19	NA	NA	TRBJ2-7	TGTGCCAGTAGTACGTTCAGCTCCCGGGACTGGACCTACGAGCAGTACTTC	CASSTFSSRDWTYEQYF
TRBV29-1	TRBD1	NA	TRBJ2-7	TGCAGCGTTGAGACAGGGGAAAGCTACGAGCAGTACTTC	CSVETGESYEQYF
TRBV19	TRBD1	few	TRBJ1-2	TGTGCCAGTAGTATCGGGACAGAACACCTAAACTATGGCTACACCTTC	CASSIGTEHLNYGYTF
TRBV27	NA	once	TRBJ1-5	TGTGCCAGCAGTTTCAGCAGCCTACGGCCCCAGCATTTT	CASSFSSLRPQHF
TRBV28	NA	NA	TRBJ2-3	TGTGCCAGCAGTCTTGGGCGGGATTCTAGCACAGATACGCAGTATTTT	CASSLGRDSSTDTQYF
TRBV6-1	NA	NA	TRBJ2-3	TGTGCCAGCAGTGAAGGGGCTCTAGAGTATACGCAGTATTTT	CASSEGALEYTQYF
TRBV21-1	NA	NA	TRBJ2-2	TGTGCCAGCAGCAAAGTGGAGGACAGATTGAACACCGGGGAGCTGTTTTTT	CASSKVEDRLNTGELFF
TRBV2	TRBD1	NA	TRBJ2-7	TGTGCCACCGGGACAGGGGGCGAATACGAGCAGTACTTC	CATGTGGEYEQYF
TRBV6-6	NA	NA	TRBJ2-2	TGTGCCAGCAGTTACTCTGGGACCGGGGAGCTGTTTTTT	CASSYSGTGELFF
TRBV7-2	TRBD2	NA	TRBJ2-3	TGTGCCAGCAGCTTCGGTGTAGCGGGCTACAATACGCAGTATTTT	CASSFGVAGYNTQYF
TRBV6-6	NA	NA	TRBJ2-1	TGTGCCAGCAGTTACAACACTTACAATGAGCAGTTCTTC	CASSYNTYNEQFF
TRBV13	NA	NA	TRBJ1-1	TGTGCCAGCAGAGACGGGACGCTGAACACTGAAGCTTTCTTT	CASRDGTLNTEAFF
TRBV19	NA	NA	TRBJ2-7	TGTGCCACGTCGGCCGGGACTTTCTCCTACGAGCAGTACTTC	CATSAGTFSYEQYF
TRBV5-4	TRBD1	once	TRBJ2-5	TGTGCCAGCAGCTTGTTCCCCGGGACAGGTGACGAGACCCAGTACTTC	CASSLFPGTGDETQYF
TRBV9	TRBD2	NA	TRBJ2-3	TGTGCCAGCAGCGTAGACGGCGGGGGGGCTACAGATACGCAGTATTTT	CASSVDGGGATDTQYF
TRBV20-1	NA	NA	TRBJ2-7	TGCAGTGTTCTACAGGGTTACGAGCAGTACTTC	CSVLQGYEQYF
TRBV18	TRBD1	NA	TRBJ2-5	TGTGCCAGCTCACCCTTGGCAGGGGGTGAAGAGACCCAGTACTTC	CASSPLAGGEETQYF
TRBV4-2	NA	NA	TRBJ2-7	TGTGCCAGCAGCCAAAACCCGACGGACGAGCAGTACTTC	CASSQNPTDEQYF
TRBV19	NA	NA	TRBJ2-2	TGTGCCAGTAGTATCCGGGCCGGGGAGCTGTTTTTT	CASSIRAGELFF
TRBV29-1	NA	NA	TRBJ1-2	TGCAGCGTTCGGACAGACAACTATGGCTACACCTTC	CSVRTDNYGYTF
TRBV4-1	TRBD1	NA	TRBJ2-7	TGCGCCAGCAGCCTCCAAAGGGGGGACAGGGCCGAGGGCTCCTACGAGCAGTACTTC	CASSLQRGDRAEGSYEQYF
TRBV7-3	TRBD1	NA	TRBJ2-3	TGTGCCAGCAGTACAGGGGTATCAGATACGCAGTATTTT	CASSTGVSDTQYF
TRBV4-1	NA	NA	TRBJ2-1	TGCGCCAGCAGCCCCTGGGAGGGGGACAATGAGCAGTTCTTC	CASSPWEGDNEQFF
TRBV7-9	NA	NA	TRBJ1-2	TGTGCCAGCAGTGCGGGACGGAACTATGGCTACACCTTC	CASSAGRNYGYTF
TRBV10-3	TRBD2	NA	TRBJ2-1	TGTGCCATCAGTGAGTCAGCGGGAGGGCCTCGCTATGAGCAGTTCTTC	CAISESAGGPRYEQFF
TRBV7-9	NA	NA	TRBJ1-5	TGTGCCAGCAGCCTAGATCATAACAGGGATCAGCCCCAGCATTTT	CASSLDHNRDQPQHF
TRBV5-4	TRBD1	NA	TRBJ2-5	TGTGCCAGCAGCTCAATTGACAGGGATGAAGAGACCCAGTACTTC	CASSSIDRDEETQYF
TRBV5-4	NA	NA	TRBJ1-1	TGTGCCAGCAGTCAACGGGCACTGAACACTGAAGCTTTCTTT	CASSQRALNTEAFF
TRBV19	NA	NA	TRBJ2-1	TGTGCCAGTAGTGTCGATAGTAGCTCCTACAATGAGCAGTTCTTC	CASSVDSSSYNEQFF
TRBV6-5	NA	NA	TRBJ2-7	TGTGCCAGCAGCCCCCGGCGCAGCTCCTACGAGCAGTACTTC	CASSPRRSSYEQYF
TRBV7-9	NA	NA	TRBJ2-7	TGTGCCAGCAGCCCCCTCCTTCAGGGGTACCCCTACGAGCAGTACTTC	CASSPLLQGYPYEQYF